This TCR beta chain was captured by sequencing in a study of CD8 T cells in ankylosing spondylitis. Study-wide results and caveats: Disease-linked clones, CD8+, were relatively rare in peripheral blood. Several of the motif variants were reported before in synovial fluid and blood from reactive arthritis. In ankylosing spondylitis blood, a motif of fewer than 10 highly homologous TCR beta variants appeared characteristic.

Generation of TCR beta libraries employed quantitative 5'-RACE incorporating molecular barcodes. TCRdb analysed the 5' RACE reads with MiXCR anew, one entry per CDR3 protein. The profile shows about 340,000 distinct CDR3 sequences, about 14% of them singletons. This clonotype was observed a few times. The antigen is not known. Germline V gene data show CDR1 as SEHNR and CDR2 as FQNEAQ (reference sequence). CDR3 length equals 15 residues. Trimming shortened V by 5 bases and J by 2 bases, and 16 bases separated the two germline ends. This sequence originates from a male donor with ankylosing spondylitis or in good health (not recorded which). The chain employs TRBV7-9 and TRBJ2-7; the D gene is possibly TRBD2 (6 bases). Material: blood, either unsorted or a sorted T cell fraction (not recorded which). CDR3 nucleotides: TGTGCCAGCAGCCCAGCGGGCAGGGCCACCTACGAGCAGTACTTC. This gives the protein CASSPAGRATYEQYF. Complete variable domain (other parts from reference TRBV7-9 and TRBJ2-7): DTGVSQNPRHKITKRGQNVTFRCDPISEHNRLYWYRQTLGQGPEFLTYFQNEAQLEKSRLLSDRFSAERPKGSFSTLEIQRTEQGDSAMYLCASSPAGRATYEQYFGPGTRLTVT.